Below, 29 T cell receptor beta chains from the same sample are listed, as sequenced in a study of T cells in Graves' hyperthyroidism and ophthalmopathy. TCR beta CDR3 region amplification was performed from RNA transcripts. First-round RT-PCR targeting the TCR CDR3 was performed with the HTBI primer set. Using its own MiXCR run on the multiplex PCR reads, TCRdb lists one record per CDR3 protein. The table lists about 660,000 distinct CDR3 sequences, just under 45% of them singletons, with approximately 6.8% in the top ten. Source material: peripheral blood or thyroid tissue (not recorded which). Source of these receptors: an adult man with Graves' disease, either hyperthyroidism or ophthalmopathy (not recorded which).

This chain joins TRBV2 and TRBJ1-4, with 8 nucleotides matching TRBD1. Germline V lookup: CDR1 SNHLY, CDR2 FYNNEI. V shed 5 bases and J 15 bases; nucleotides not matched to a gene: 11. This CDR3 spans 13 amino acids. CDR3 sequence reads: CASSTPTGVVVFF. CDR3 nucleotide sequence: TGTGCCAGCAGTACGCCGACAGGGGTCGTGGTGTTTTTT.

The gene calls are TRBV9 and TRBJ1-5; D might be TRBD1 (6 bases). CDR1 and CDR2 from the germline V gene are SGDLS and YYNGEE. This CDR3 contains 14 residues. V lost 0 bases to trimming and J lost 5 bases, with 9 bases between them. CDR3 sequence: CASSVGAGDQPQHF. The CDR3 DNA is TGTGCCAGCAGCGTAGGGGCAGGGGATCAGCCCCAGCATTTT.

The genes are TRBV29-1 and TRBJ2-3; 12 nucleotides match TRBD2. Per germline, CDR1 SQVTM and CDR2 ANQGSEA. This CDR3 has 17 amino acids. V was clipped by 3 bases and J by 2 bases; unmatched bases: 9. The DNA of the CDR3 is TGCAGCGTTGATGGGGATACTAGCGGGAGGTTCACAGATACGCAGTATTTT. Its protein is CSVDGDTSGRFTDTQYF.

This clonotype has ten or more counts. CDR3 sequence reads: CASTSLSGNQPQHF. The CDR3 nucleotides are TGTGCCAGTACCAGCTTAAGTGGCAATCAGCCCCAGCATTTT. The chain carries TRBV19 and TRBJ1-5; no reliable D call. Germline V gene data show CDR1 as LNHDA and CDR2 as SQIVND (reference sequence). V lost 7 bases and J 2 bases, leaving 12 bases between the germline ends. The CDR3 spans 14 residues.

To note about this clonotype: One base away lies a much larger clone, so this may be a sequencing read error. Here the CDR3 reads CAGRRNMNTEAFF. The CDR3 nucleotides read TGTGCCGGCCGAAGGAATATGAACACTGAAGCTTTCTTT. The chain couples TRBV6-6 to TRBJ1-1; D is unclear. The CDR3 totals 13 residues. V was pared by 11 bases and J by 0 bases, with 13 bases between. From germline, CDR1 is MNHNY and CDR2 SVGAGI (reference sequence).

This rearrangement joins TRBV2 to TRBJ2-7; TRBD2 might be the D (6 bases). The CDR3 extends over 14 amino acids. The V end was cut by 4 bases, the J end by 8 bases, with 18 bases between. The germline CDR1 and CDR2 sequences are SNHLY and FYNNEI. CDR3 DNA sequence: TGTGCCAGCAGTGGGGAGGTGGATCAGCCCCAGCAGTACTTC. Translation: CASSGEVDQPQQYF. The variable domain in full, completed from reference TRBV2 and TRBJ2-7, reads EPEVTQTPSHQVTQMGQEVILRCVPISNHLYFYWYRQILGQKVEFLVSFYNNEISEKSEIFDDQFSVERPDGSNFTLKIRSTKLEDSAMYFCASSGEVDQPQQYFGPGTRLTVT.

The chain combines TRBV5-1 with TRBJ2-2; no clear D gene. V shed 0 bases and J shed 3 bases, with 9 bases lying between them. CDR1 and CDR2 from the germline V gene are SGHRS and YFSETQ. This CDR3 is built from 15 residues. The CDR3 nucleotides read TGCGCCAGCAGCTTGGCCTCGGCCTACACCGGGGAGCTGTTTTTT. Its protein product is CASSLASAYTGELFF.

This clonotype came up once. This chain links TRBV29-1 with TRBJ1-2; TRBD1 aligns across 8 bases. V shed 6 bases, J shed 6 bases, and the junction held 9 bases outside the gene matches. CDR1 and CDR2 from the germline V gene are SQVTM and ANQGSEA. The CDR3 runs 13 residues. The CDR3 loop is CSVPIQGVDGYTF. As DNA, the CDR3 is TGCAGCGTCCCAATACAGGGGGTCGATGGCTACACCTTC. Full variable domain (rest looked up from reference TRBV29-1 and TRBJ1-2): SAVISQKPSRDICQRGTSLTIQCQVDSQVTMMFWYRQQPGQSLTLIATANQGSEATYESGFVIDKFPISRPNLTFSTLTVSNMSPEDSSIYLCSVPIQGVDGYTFGSGTRLTVV.

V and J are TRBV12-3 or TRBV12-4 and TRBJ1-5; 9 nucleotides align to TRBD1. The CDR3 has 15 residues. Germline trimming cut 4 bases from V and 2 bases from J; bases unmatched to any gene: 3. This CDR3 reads CASSSRDRGNQPQHF. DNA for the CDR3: TGTGCCAGCAGTTCCCGGGACAGGGGCAATCAGCCCCAGCATTTT.

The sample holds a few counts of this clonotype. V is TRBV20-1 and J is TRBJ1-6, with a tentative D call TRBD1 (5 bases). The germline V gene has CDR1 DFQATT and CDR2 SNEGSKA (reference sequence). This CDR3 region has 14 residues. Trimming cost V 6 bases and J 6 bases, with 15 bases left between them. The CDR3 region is CSAGADFRNSPLHF. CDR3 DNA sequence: TGCAGTGCAGGGGCGGATTTTCGTAATTCACCCCTCCACTTT.

CDR3 loop: CASNPERDYGYTF. In DNA, the CDR3 is TGTGCCAGCAACCCGGAGAGGGACTATGGCTACACCTTC. The rearrangement links TRBV5-2 to TRBJ1-2. TRBV5-2 is given as a pseudogene. The CDR3 length is 13 residues.

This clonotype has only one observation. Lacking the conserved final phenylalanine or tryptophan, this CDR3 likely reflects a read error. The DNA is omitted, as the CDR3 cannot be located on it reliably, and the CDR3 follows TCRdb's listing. The CDR3 here is CSVEDRGE. The V gene is TRBV29-1, the J gene TRBJ1-1. Germline CDR1 reads SQVTM; CDR2 reads ANQGSEA. Ends included, the CDR3 has 8 residues.

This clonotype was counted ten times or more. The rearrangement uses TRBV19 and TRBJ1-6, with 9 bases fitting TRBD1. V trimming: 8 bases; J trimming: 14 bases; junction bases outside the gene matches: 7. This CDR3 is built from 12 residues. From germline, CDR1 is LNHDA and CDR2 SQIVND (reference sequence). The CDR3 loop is CASRGTGYTLHF. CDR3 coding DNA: TGTGCCAGTCGCGGGACAGGGTATACCCTCCACTTT.

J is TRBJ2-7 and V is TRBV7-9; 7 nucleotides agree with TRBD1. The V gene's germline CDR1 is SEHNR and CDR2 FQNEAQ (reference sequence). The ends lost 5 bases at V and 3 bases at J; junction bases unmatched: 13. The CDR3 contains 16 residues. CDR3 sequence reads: CASSQSGQGVGYEQYF. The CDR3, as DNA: TGTGCCAGCAGCCAAAGTGGGCAGGGGGTCGGCTACGAGCAGTACTTC. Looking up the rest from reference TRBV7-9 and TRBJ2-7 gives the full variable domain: DTGVSQNPRHKITKRGQNVTFRCDPISEHNRLYWYRQTLGQGPEFLTYFQNEAQLEKSRLLSDRFSAERPKGSFSTLEIQRTEQGDSAMYLCASSQSGQGVGYEQYFGPGTRLTVT.

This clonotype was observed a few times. The CDR3 loop reads CASRTTGGGYEQYF. In nucleotides, the CDR3 is TGTGCCAGCAGAACAACAGGGGGCGGCTACGAGCAGTACTTC. The V and J genes are TRBV7-2 and TRBJ2-7, with TRBD1 matching 9 bases. The length of the CDR3 is 14 residues. Looked up from germline, CDR1 is SGHTA and CDR2 is FQGNSA. After removal of 6 bases from V and 3 bases from J, the junction contained 6 bases not matched to a gene.

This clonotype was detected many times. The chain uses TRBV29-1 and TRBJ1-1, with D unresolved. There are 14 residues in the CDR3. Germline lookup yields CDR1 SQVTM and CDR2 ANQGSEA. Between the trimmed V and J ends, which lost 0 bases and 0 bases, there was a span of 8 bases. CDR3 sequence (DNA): TGCAGCGTTGAAGACAGTCTGATGAACACTGAAGCTTTCTTT. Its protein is CSVEDSLMNTEAFF.

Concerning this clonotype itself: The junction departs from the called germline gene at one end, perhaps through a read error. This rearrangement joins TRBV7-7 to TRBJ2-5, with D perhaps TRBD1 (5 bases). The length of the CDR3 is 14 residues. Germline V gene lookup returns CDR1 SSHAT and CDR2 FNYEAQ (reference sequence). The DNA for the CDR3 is TGTGCTAGCAGCCAAGGGGCAGAACGAGGGACCCAGTACTTC. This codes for CASSQGAERGTQYF. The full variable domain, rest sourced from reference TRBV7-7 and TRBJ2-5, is GAGVSQSPRYKVTKRGQDVTLRCDPISSHATLYWYQQALGQGPEFLTYFNYEAQPDKSGLPSDRFSAERPEGSISTLTIQRTEQRDSAMYRCASSQGAERGTQYFGPGTRLLVL.

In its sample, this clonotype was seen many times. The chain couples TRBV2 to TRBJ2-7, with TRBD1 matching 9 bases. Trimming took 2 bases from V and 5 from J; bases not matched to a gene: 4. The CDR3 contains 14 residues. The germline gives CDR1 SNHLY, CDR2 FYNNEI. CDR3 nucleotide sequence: TGTGCCAGCAGTGAAAGGGACAGGGCCAACGAGCAGTACTTC. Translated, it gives CASSERDRANEQYF.

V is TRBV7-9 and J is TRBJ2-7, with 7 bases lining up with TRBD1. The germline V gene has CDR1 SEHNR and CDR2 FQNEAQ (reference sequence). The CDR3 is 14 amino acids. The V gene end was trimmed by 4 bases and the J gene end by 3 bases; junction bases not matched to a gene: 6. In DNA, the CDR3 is TGTGCCAGCAGCTACAGGGACAGAAACTACGAGCAGTACTTC. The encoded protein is CASSYRDRNYEQYF.

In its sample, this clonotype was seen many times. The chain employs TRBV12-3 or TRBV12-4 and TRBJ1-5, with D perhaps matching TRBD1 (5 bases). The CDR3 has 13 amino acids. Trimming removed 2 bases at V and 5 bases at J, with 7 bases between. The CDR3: CASSLRGYQPQHF. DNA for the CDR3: TGTGCCAGCAGTTTACGGGGGTATCAGCCCCAGCATTTT.

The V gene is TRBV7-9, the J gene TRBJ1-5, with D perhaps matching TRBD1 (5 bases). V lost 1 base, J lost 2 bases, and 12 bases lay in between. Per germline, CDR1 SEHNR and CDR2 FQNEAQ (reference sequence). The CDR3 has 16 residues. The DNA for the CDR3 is TGTGCCAGCAGCTTAGTCGGGGCCGGGGGCAATCAGCCCCAGCATTTT. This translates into CASSLVGAGGNQPQHF.

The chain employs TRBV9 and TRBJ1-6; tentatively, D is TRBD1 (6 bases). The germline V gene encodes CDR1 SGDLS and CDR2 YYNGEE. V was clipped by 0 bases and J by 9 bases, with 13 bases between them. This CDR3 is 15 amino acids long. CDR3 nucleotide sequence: TGTGCCAGCAGCGTAGGGGGGCAGGAGAGTTCACCCCTCCACTTT. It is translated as CASSVGGQESSPLHF.

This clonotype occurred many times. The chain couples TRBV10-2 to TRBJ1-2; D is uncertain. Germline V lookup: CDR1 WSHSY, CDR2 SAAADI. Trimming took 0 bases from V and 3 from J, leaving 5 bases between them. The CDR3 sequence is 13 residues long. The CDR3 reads CASSESSDYGYTF. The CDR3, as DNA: TGCGCCAGCAGTGAGTCATCCGACTATGGCTACACCTTC.

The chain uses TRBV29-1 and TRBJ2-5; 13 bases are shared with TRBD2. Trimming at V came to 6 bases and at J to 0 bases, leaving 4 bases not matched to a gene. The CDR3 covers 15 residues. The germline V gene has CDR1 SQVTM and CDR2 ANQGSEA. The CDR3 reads CSVGTSGTYQETQYF. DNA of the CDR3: TGCAGCGTCGGGACTAGCGGGACCTACCAAGAGACCCAGTACTTC.

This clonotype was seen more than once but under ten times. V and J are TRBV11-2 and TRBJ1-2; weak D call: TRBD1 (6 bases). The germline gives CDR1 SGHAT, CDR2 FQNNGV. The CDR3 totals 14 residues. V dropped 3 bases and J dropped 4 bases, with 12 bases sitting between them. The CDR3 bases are TGTGCCAGCAGCTTCGGGGGGGCTAGCTATGGCTACACCTTC. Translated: CASSFGGASYGYTF.

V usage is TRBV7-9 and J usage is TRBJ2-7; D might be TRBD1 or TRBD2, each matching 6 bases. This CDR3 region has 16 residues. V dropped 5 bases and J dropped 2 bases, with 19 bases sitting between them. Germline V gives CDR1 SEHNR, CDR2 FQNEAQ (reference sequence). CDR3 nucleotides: TGTGCCAGCAGCCCGACGGGGGCTAGTGAAACCTACGAGCAGTACTTC. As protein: CASSPTGASETYEQYF.

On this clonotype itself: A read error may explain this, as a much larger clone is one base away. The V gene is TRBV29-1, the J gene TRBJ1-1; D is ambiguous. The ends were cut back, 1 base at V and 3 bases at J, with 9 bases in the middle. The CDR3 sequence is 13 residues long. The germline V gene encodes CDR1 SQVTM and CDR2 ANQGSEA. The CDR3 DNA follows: TGCAGCGTTGAAGGAGACCGGGACACTGAAGCTTTCTTT. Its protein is CSVEGDRDTEAFF.

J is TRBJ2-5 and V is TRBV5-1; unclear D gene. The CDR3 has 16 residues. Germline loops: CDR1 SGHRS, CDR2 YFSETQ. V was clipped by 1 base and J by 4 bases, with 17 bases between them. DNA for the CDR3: TGCGCCAGCAGCTTGTTGGCCCGCCAGCTCTCAGAGACCCAGTACTTC. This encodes CASSLLARQLSETQYF. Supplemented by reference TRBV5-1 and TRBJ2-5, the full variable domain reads KAGVTQTPRYLIKTRGQQVTLSCSPISGHRSVSWYQQTPGQGLQFLFEYFSETQRNKGNFPGRFSGRQFSNSRSEMNVSTLELGDSALYLCASSLLARQLSETQYFGPGTRLLVL.

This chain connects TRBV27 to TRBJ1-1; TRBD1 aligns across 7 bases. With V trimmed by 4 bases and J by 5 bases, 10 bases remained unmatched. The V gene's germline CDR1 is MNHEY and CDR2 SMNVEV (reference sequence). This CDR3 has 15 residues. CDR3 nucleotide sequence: TGTGCCAGCAGTTCCATTAGGGGGCTTACAACTGAAGCTTTCTTT. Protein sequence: CASSSIRGLTTEAFF.